The 29 T cell receptor beta chains below were found in one sample sequenced in a study of CD8+ T cells in alopecia areata. Treatment described: oral pan-JAK inhibitor, 5-10 mg twice daily. Extraction of RNA preceded its reverse transcription into cDNA, which served as the sequencing template. Clones were sequenced by immunoSEQ multiplex PCR, and TCRdb holds only the in-frame ones, with some missing. The table records under 200,000 clones, about 60% of them present only once. The sample consisted of CD4+ T cells sorted from blood, taken at week 24, from a patient treated with tofacitinib. The receptors were gathered from a human donor with alopecia areata.

This clone was recorded once. The chain combines TRBV5-5 with TRBJ2-1; 7 bases are a match to TRBD2. V trimming: 7 bases; J trimming: 0 bases; junction bases outside the gene matches: 7. This CDR3 has 15 amino acids. Germline V gene lookup returns CDR1 SGHKS and CDR2 YYEKEE (reference sequence). As DNA, the CDR3 is TGTGCCAGCGGTCCGTGGGGGGGCTCCTACAATGAGCAGTTCTTC. As protein: CASGPWGGSYNEQFF.

The chain has TRBV30 and TRBJ2-3; D is undetermined. The CDR3 spans 15 residues. V lost 0 bases and J lost 0, with 10 bases in between. The V gene's germline CDR1 is GTSNPN and CDR2 SVGIG (reference sequence). In DNA form, the CDR3 reads TGTGCCTGGAGTGTACGCCAGTCGAGCACAGATACGCAGTATTTT. Translated: CAWSVRQSSTDTQYF. Filled out from reference TRBV30 and TRBJ2-3, the complete variable domain reads SQTIHQWPATLVQPVGSPLSLECTVEGTSNPNLYWYRQAAGRGLQLLFYSVGIGQISSEVPQNLSASRPQDRQFILSSKKLLLSDSGFYLCAWSVRQSSTDTQYFGPGTRLTVL.

This clone was seen ten or more times. The rearrangement uses TRBV19 and TRBJ1-5, with D uncertain. This CDR3 spans 15 amino acids. The V end lost 4 bases, the J end lost 0 bases, and 10 bases lay between the germline ends. Germline-derived CDR1 and CDR2 are LNHDA and SQIVND (reference sequence). The chain's CDR3 is CASSRTAHSNQPQHF. The DNA of the CDR3 is TGTGCCAGTAGTAGGACGGCTCATAGCAATCAGCCCCAGCATTTT.

Comment on this clone: Within the sample, other DNA sequences also encode this same CDR3. The chain joins TRBV7-9 to TRBJ1-1; D is unresolved. V was pared by 3 bases and J by 2 bases, with 10 bases between. CDR3 length: 14 residues. The germline gives CDR1 SEHNR, CDR2 FQNEAQ (reference sequence). CDR3 in DNA: TGTGCCAGCAGCTTGACTGGGGTAAACACTGAAGCTTTCTTT. Amino acids: CASSLTGVNTEAFF.

J is TRBJ2-1 and V is TRBV29-1; 9 bases match TRBD1. Germline CDR1 reads SQVTM; CDR2 reads ANQGSEA. The CDR3 is 14 residues long. V shed 3 bases, J shed 4 bases, and the junction held 4 bases outside the gene matches. The CDR3 DNA reads as TGCAGCGTTGACGGACAGGGGAGTTACAATGAGCAGTTCTTC. Amino acid sequence: CSVDGQGSYNEQFF.

The chain links TRBV9 to TRBJ1-2; a possible D gene is TRBD1 (6 bases). In germline, CDR1 is SGDLS, CDR2 YYNGEE. V shed 4 bases and J shed 7 bases, with 17 bases lying between them. The CDR3 is 14 amino acids. DNA of the CDR3: TGTGCCAGCAGCTCAATGGGGGGCGTCGGTGGCTACACCTTC. This encodes CASSSMGGVGGYTF.

V and J are TRBV30 and TRBJ1-5; 8 bases fit TRBD1. Germline loops: CDR1 GTSNPN, CDR2 SVGIG (reference sequence). V was pared by 1 base and J by 6 bases, with 2 bases of the junction left unmatched. This CDR3 has 13 amino acids. CDR3 protein: CAWSADRAQPQHF. The CDR3, as DNA: TGTGCCTGGAGTGCGGACAGGGCTCAGCCCCAGCATTTT. Using reference TRBV30 and TRBJ1-5 for the parts outside the CDR3, the full variable domain is SQTIHQWPATLVQPVGSPLSLECTVEGTSNPNLYWYRQAAGRGLQLLFYSVGIGQISSEVPQNLSASRPQDRQFILSSKKLLLSDSGFYLCAWSADRAQPQHFGDGTRLSIL.

The chain uses TRBV7-8 and TRBJ2-3; TRBD2 matches at 7 bases. Germline V lookup: CDR1 SGHVS, CDR2 FQNEAQ. The CDR3 consists of 16 residues. V lost 5 bases and J lost 2; bases outside the gene matches: 10. CDR3 protein: CASSPFGGGYTDTQYF. The CDR3 DNA reads TGTGCCAGCAGCCCGTTTGGGGGGGGGTACACAGATACGCAGTATTTT. The variable domain in full, with the rest retrieved from reference TRBV7-8 and TRBJ2-3, is GAGVSQSPRYKVAKRGQDVALRCDPISGHVSLFWYQQALGQGPEFLTYFQNEAQLDKSGLPSDRFFAERPEGSVSTLKIQRTQQEDSAVYLCASSPFGGGYTDTQYFGPGTRLTVL.

This clone was found a few times. This chain connects TRBV20-1 to TRBJ2-7; D uncertain. Trimming stripped 4 bases from V and 5 bases from J, with 9 bases between. This CDR3 contains 11 residues. The germline CDR1 and CDR2 sequences are DFQATT and SNEGSKA (reference sequence). The CDR3 region is CSAKYGNEQYF. In DNA, the CDR3 is TGCAGTGCTAAGTACGGCAACGAGCAGTACTTC.

The CDR3 DNA sequence: TGCAGCGTTGTAGGGGCCAATGAGCAGTTCTTC. Protein sequence: CSVVGANEQFF. This chain uses TRBV29-1 with TRBJ2-1; a weak D match, TRBD1 (5 bases). Trimming pared 4 bases from V and 6 bases from J, leaving 7 bases between. CDR1 and CDR2 (germline): SQVTM, ANQGSEA. The CDR3 loop spans 11 amino acids.

CDR3 sequence reads: CASREAAEETQYF. CDR3 nucleotide sequence: TGCGCCAGCAGGGAAGCGGCCGAAGAGACCCAGTACTTC. J is TRBJ2-5 and V is TRBV5-1; TRBD2 is a possible D gene (5 bases). The CDR3 runs to 13 residues. Germline CDR1 reads SGHRS; CDR2 reads YFSETQ. The germline V and J ends were trimmed by 5 bases and 3 bases, with 11 bases remaining between them.

This clone was seen only a few times. The rearrangement links TRBV10-3 to TRBJ2-5; TRBD1 aligns across 9 bases. With V trimmed by 5 bases and J by 3 bases, 7 bases remained unmatched. Per germline, CDR1 ENHRY and CDR2 SYGVKD. This CDR3 is built from 15 residues. The CDR3 loop reads CAISRTGAVEETQYF. CDR3 nucleotide sequence: TGTGCCATCAGTCGGACAGGGGCGGTCGAAGAGACCCAGTACTTC.

This clone was detected only a few times. The CDR3 sequence is CASSLGTGASSTDTQYF. The CDR3 DNA follows: TGCGCCAGCAGCTTGGGGACAGGAGCGTCTAGCACAGATACGCAGTATTTT. The chain uses TRBV5-1 and TRBJ2-3, with TRBD1 matching 7 bases. Trimming at V came to 0 bases and at J to 0 bases, leaving 7 bases not matched to a gene. The CDR3 has 17 amino acids. Germline values: CDR1 SGHRS, CDR2 YFSETQ. Together with reference TRBV5-1 and TRBJ2-3, the CDR3 gives the full variable domain: KAGVTQTPRYLIKTRGQQVTLSCSPISGHRSVSWYQQTPGQGLQFLFEYFSETQRNKGNFPGRFSGRQFSNSRSEMNVSTLELGDSALYLCASSLGTGASSTDTQYFGPGTRLTVL.

This chain uses TRBV29-1 with TRBJ2-7, with TRBD2 matching over 10 bases. V lost 6 bases and J lost 2; bases outside the gene matches: 7. This CDR3 is 14 amino acids long. In germline, CDR1 is SQVTM, CDR2 ANQGSEA. The CDR3 spells CSVARSGGAYEQYF. CDR3 nucleotide sequence: TGCAGCGTAGCCCGGAGCGGGGGGGCCTACGAGCAGTACTTC.

This clone turned up a few times. The chain employs TRBV10-3 and TRBJ1-4; 7 positions match TRBD1. This CDR3 region has 16 residues. The V gene's germline CDR1 is ENHRY and CDR2 SYGVKD. J was trimmed by 0 bases and V by 2 bases; bases with no gene match: 3. The CDR3 DNA reads as TGTGCCATCAGTGAGCCTGGGACAGCAACTAATGAAAAACTGTTTTTT. Translated, it gives CAISEPGTATNEKLFF.

The chain is built from TRBV11-3 and TRBJ2-1, with a possible D match to TRBD1 (5 bases). CDR3 length equals 16 residues. Trimming cost V 1 base and J 1 base, with 11 bases left between them. The V gene's germline CDR1 is SGHNT and CDR2 YENEEA. The CDR3 protein is CASSLGGARSYNEQFF. CDR3 in DNA: TGTGCCAGCAGCTTAGGTGGGGCCAGGTCCTACAATGAGCAGTTCTTC.

The V call is TRBV4-1, the J call TRBJ2-5, with D perhaps matching TRBD1 or TRBD2 (5 bases each). V was trimmed by 6 bases and J by 1 base, leaving 9 bases between them. The CDR3 loop spans 13 amino acids. Looked up from germline, CDR1 is MGHRA and CDR2 is YSYEKL. The CDR3 region has the DNA TGCGCCAGCAGAGAGGGGCTCCAAGAGACCCAGTACTTC. It codes for CASREGLQETQYF.

This chain joins TRBV14 and TRBJ1-2, with a tentative D call TRBD1 (5 bases). The CDR3 loop spans 15 amino acids. Germline-derived CDR1 and CDR2 are SGHDN and FVKESK. V shed 1 base and J shed 7 bases, with 16 bases lying between them. The CDR3 DNA reads as TGTGCCAGCAGCCAAGTCGGGGCTCTCTCCGGTGGCTACACCTTC. Protein sequence: CASSQVGALSGGYTF. Combining the CDR3 with reference TRBV14 and TRBJ1-2 gives the whole variable domain EAGVTQFPSHSVIEKGQTVTLRCDPISGHDNLYWYRRVMGKEIKFLLHFVKESKQDESGMPNNRFLAERTGGTYSTLKVQPAELEDSGVYFCASSQVGALSGGYTFGSGTRLTVV.

This chain connects TRBV29-1 to TRBJ2-7, with a tentative D call TRBD2 (6 bases). This CDR3 is 14 amino acids long. CDR1 is SQVTM and CDR2 is ANQGSEA in the germline V gene. V dropped 3 bases and J dropped 6 bases, with 18 bases sitting between them. CDR3 sequence reads: CSVERSVGGGEQYF. CDR3 in DNA: TGCAGCGTTGAGAGGTCCGTGGGGGGAGGCGAGCAGTACTTC.

The chain's CDR3 is CASRISLGGSYGYTF. The CDR3, as DNA: TGTGCCAGCAGAATAAGCCTAGGAGGGAGCTATGGCTACACCTTC. V and J are TRBV7-2 and TRBJ1-2; D uncertain. Germline CDR1 SGHTA, CDR2 FQGNSA. CDR3 size: 15 residues. Between the trimmed V and J ends, which lost 6 bases and 4 bases, there was a span of 18 bases. Based on the CDR3 plus reference TRBV7-2 and TRBJ1-2, the full variable domain is GAGVSQSPSNKVTEKGKDVELRCDPISGHTALYWYRQSLGQGLEFLIYFQGNSAPDKSGLPSDRFSAERTGGSVSTLTIQRTQQEDSAVYLCASRISLGGSYGYTFGSGTRLTVV.

This clone has more than one count but fewer than ten. The chain has TRBV30 and TRBJ2-3; D is possibly TRBD1 or TRBD2 (5 bases each). CDR1 and CDR2 (germline): GTSNPN, SVGIG (reference sequence). The CDR3 is made up of 14 amino acids. The V gene lost 5 bases and the J gene lost 7 bases, with 19 bases spanning the gap. The CDR3 nucleotides read TGTGCCTGGGACCGGGGCCGCGGAACGAATACGCAGTATTTT. Translated, it gives CAWDRGRGTNTQYF.

The chain recombines TRBV7-8 with TRBJ1-1, with D possibly being TRBD1 (6 bases). The CDR3 spans 14 residues. The germline V gene encodes CDR1 SGHVS and CDR2 FQNEAQ. V shed 2 bases and J shed 1 base, with 8 bases lying between them. The DNA of the CDR3 is TGTGCCAGCAGCTTACTACAGGGGAACACTGAAGCTTTCTTT. It yields the protein CASSLLQGNTEAFF. The full variable domain, in which reference TRBV7-8 and TRBJ1-1 provide the parts outside the CDR3, is GAGVSQSPRYKVAKRGQDVALRCDPISGHVSLFWYQQALGQGPEFLTYFQNEAQLDKSGLPSDRFFAERPEGSVSTLKIQRTQQEDSAVYLCASSLLQGNTEAFFGQGTRLTVV.

This chain connects TRBV29-1 to TRBJ1-2; TRBD1 matches at 8 bases. The ends lost 7 bases at V and 3 bases at J; junction bases unmatched: 4. In germline, CDR1 is SQVTM, CDR2 ANQGSEA. CDR3 size: 12 residues. The DNA of the CDR3 is TGCAGCGCCAAACAGGGGGACTATGGCTACACCTTC. Translation gives CSAKQGDYGYTF.

This clone was detected a few times. This sequence joins TRBV29-1 and TRBJ2-4, with 7 positions matching TRBD2. The CDR3 has 15 residues. Losses at the gene ends were 4 bases for V and 0 bases for J; bases not matched to a gene: 6. CDR1 is SQVTM, CDR2 ANQGSEA, per germline. In DNA form, the CDR3 reads TGCAGCGTTGCCTTTGGGGAGGGAGCCAAAAACATTCAGTACTTC. Protein product: CSVAFGEGAKNIQYF.

The chain links TRBV5-6 to TRBJ1-2, with D uncertain. CDR3 size: 14 residues. Germline V gene lookup returns CDR1 SGHDT and CDR2 YYEEEE. Trimming shortened V by 1 base and J by 6 bases, and 13 bases separated the two germline ends. The CDR3 DNA is TGTGCCAGCAGCTTGTGGGCAGGTATCGATGGCTACACCTTC. It encodes CASSLWAGIDGYTF.

V gene TRBV19 combines with J gene TRBJ2-5, with D possibly TRBD2 on 5 matching bases. CDR3 length equals 13 residues. Germline CDR1 and CDR2: LNHDA and SQIVND (reference sequence). V was clipped by 4 bases and J by 1 base, with 7 bases between them. As DNA, the CDR3 is TGTGCCAGTAGTAACGGGATCCAAGAGACCCAGTACTTC. Its translation is CASSNGIQETQYF.

The chain links TRBV4-1 to TRBJ2-7; 7 bases match TRBD2. CDR3 length: 14 amino acids. Germline CDR1 is MGHRA and CDR2 is YSYEKL. Trimming at V came to 1 base and at J to 4 bases, leaving 4 bases not matched to a gene. CDR3 loop: CASSQGHGGYEQYF. The CDR3 DNA sequence: TGCGCCAGCAGCCAAGGGCACGGGGGGTACGAGCAGTACTTC.

The V call is TRBV29-1, the J call TRBJ2-5; D is unclear. Germline loops: CDR1 SQVTM, CDR2 ANQGSEA. This CDR3 has 12 residues. The V end lost 2 bases, the J end lost 7 bases, and 11 bases lay between the germline ends. In DNA, the CDR3 is TGCAGCGTTGAACGAGCGCCCGGGACCCAGTACTTC. Translation gives CSVERAPGTQYF. Full variable domain (outside the CDR3, taken from reference TRBV29-1 and TRBJ2-5): SAVISQKPSRDICQRGTSLTIQCQVDSQVTMMFWYRQQPGQSLTLIATANQGSEATYESGFVIDKFPISRPNLTFSTLTVSNMSPEDSSIYLCSVERAPGTQYFGPGTRLLVL.

The V and J genes are TRBV7-9 and TRBJ2-7; no reliable D call. The ends were cut back, 2 bases at V and 10 bases at J, with 21 bases in the middle. The germline gives CDR1 SEHNR, CDR2 FQNEAQ (reference sequence). CDR3 size: 15 residues. As DNA, the CDR3 is TGTGCCAGCAGCTTAAATCCGGCCACCACCCTTGAACAGTACTTC. Protein sequence: CASSLNPATTLEQYF.